This T cell receptor beta chain derives from a study of blood T cell repertoires in COVID-19. Background on the study: Spain, Italy and the United States supplied samples that represented acute and convalescent COVID-19. Sample material is recorded as cDNA or gDNA derived from T cells, B-cell-depleted T cells, or PBMCs.

The V end lost 5 bases, the J end lost 0 bases, and 13 bases lay between the germline ends. Germline loops: CDR1 MNHEY, CDR2 SVGAGI. This CDR3 has 15 residues. Authors' methods: Quantification of nucleated cells was approximated via reference gene primer amplification. Assay: immunoSEQ multiplex PCR; the TCRdb copy retains only in-frame clones and omits some. V, J and clone size were drawn from that table, and D and trimming were deduced from the DNA. The table shows a few hundred thousand clones, with around 90% occurring only once. This clonotype was sampled from a middle-aged man with acute or convalescent COVID-19. The chain recombines TRBV6-5 with TRBJ1-1, with D possibly TRBD1 on 6 matching bases. Sequenced material: peripheral blood. The CDR3 region has the DNA TGTGCCAGCAGTCCAGGACAGTCTATGAACACTGAAGCTTTCTTT. Translating gives CASSPGQSMNTEAFF.